This T cell receptor beta chain was sequenced in a study of cytomegalovirus exposure and HLA in healthy donors. Study context: Some 80 million unique TCRs from HLA-typed donors were held in an early data release. Overall study findings and caveats: In a later analysis, specific HLA alleles were associated with more than 15,000 TCR beta sequences at a 0.05 false discovery rate.

As to this clone: No antigen is known for it.

CDR1 and CDR2 from the germline V gene are SQVTM and ANQGSEA. The V gene lost 3 bases and the J gene lost 4 bases, with 9 bases spanning the gap. The CDR3 runs to 12 residues. In the PCR, 60 Vbeta and 13 Jbeta primers were used. In the original processing: In a later analysis, of approximately 81 million unique beta chains, 9 million to 11 million appeared in at least two donors. The assay was immunoSEQ multiplex PCR, and TCRdb's table has in-frame clones only and misses some. The V and J calls and clone size come from that table; D and trimming were worked out from the DNA. The data contain about 110,000 clones, roughly two thirds of them singletons.

The source material was PBMCs. This sequence joins TRBV29-1 and TRBJ1-1; D perhaps matches TRBD1 (5 bases). This TCR was sampled from a female donor in good health and CMV-seronegative. The DNA of the CDR3 is TGCAGCGTTGAGTACGGGGGCACTGAAGCTTTCTTT. Translated, it gives CSVEYGGTEAFF.